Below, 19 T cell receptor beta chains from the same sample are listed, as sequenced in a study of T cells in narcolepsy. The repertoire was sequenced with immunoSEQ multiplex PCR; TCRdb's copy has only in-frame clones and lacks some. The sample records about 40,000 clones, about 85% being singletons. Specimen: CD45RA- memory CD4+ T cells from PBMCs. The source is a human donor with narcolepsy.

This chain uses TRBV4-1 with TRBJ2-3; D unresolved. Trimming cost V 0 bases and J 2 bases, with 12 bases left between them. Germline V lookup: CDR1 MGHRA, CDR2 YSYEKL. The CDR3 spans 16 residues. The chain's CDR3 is CASSQELDVFTDTQYF. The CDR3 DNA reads TGCGCCAGCAGCCAAGAACTTGATGTCTTCACAGATACGCAGTATTTT.

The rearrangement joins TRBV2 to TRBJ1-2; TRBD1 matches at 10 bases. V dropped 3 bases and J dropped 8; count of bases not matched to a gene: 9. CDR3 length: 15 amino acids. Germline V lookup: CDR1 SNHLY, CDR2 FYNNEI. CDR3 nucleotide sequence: TGTGCCAGCAGTGACATACTGACAGGGGGCGACGGCTACACCTTC. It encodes CASSDILTGGDGYTF.

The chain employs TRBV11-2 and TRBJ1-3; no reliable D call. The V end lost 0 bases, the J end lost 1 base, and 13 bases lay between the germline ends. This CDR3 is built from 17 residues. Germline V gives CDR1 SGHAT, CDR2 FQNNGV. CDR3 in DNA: TGTGCCAGCAGCTTAGATTGGAGTTCACAGTCTGGAAACACCATATATTTT. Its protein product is CASSLDWSSQSGNTIYF.

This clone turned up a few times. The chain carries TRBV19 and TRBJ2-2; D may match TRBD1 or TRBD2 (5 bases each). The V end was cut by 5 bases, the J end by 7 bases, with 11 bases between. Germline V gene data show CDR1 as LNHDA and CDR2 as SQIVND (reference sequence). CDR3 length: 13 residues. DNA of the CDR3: TGTGCCAGTAGTCCCCCAGGGAGCGGGGAGCTGTTTTTT. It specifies CASSPPGSGELFF.

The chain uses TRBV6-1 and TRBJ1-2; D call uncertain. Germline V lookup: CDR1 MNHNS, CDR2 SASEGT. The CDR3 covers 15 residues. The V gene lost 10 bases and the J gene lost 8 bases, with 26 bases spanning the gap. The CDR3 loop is CATSQRSGPTGGYTF. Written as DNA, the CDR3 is TGTGCCACCTCTCAGCGCTCAGGACCAACCGGGGGCTACACCTTC.

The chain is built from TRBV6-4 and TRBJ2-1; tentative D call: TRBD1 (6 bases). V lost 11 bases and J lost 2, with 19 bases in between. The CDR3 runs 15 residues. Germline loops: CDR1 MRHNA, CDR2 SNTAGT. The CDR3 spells CAHHVRGWPYNEQFF. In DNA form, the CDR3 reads TGTGCCCACCACGTCAGGGGATGGCCCTACAATGAGCAGTTCTTC.

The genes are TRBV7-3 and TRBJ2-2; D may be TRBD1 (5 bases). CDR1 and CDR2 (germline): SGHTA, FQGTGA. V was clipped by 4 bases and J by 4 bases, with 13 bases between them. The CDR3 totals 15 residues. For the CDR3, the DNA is TGTGCCAGCAGCTCCCTCCAGGGAACCACCGGGGAGCTGTTTTTT. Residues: CASSSLQGTTGELFF. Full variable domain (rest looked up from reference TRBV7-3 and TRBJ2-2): GAGVSQTPSNKVTEKGKYVELRCDPISGHTALYWYRQSLGQGPEFLIYFQGTGAADDSGLPNDRFFAVRPEGSVSTLKIQRTERGDSAVYLCASSSLQGTTGELFFGEGSRLTVL.

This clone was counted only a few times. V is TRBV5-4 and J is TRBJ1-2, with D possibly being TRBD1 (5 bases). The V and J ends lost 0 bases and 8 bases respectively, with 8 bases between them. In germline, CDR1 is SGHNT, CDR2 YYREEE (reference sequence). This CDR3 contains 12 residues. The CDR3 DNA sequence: TGTGCCAGCAGCTTGGAGGGGAGAGGCTACACCTTC. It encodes CASSLEGRGYTF.

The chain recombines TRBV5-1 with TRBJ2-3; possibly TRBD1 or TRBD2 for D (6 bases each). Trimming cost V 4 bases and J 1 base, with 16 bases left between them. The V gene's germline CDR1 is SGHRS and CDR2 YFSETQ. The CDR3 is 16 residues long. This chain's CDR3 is CASSRRVGGGTDTQYF. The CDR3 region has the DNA TGCGCCAGCAGCCGGAGGGTAGGGGGTGGCACAGATACGCAGTATTTT. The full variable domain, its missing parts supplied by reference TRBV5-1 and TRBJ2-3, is KAGVTQTPRYLIKTRGQQVTLSCSPISGHRSVSWYQQTPGQGLQFLFEYFSETQRNKGNFPGRFSGRQFSNSRSEMNVSTLELGDSALYLCASSRRVGGGTDTQYFGPGTRLTVL.

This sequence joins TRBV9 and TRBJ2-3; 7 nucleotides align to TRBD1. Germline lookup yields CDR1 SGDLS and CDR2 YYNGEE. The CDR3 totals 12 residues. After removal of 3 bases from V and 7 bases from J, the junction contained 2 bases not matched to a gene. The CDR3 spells CASSEGANTQYF. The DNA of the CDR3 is TGTGCCAGCAGCGAGGGGGCCAATACGCAGTATTTT.

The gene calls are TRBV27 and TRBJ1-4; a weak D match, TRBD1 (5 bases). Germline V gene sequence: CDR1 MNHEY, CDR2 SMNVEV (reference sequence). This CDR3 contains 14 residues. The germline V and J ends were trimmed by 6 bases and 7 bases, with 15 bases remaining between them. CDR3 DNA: TGTGCCAGCAGCCGTGGGGGTTCGGGTGAAAAACTGTTTTTT. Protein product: CASSRGGSGEKLFF.

Here the CDR3 DNA reads TGTGCCACCCTGATGGGGGTTGGGGTTCAGCCCCAGCATTTT. Encoded protein: CATLMGVGVQPQHF. The chain uses TRBV28 and TRBJ1-5, with a possible D match to TRBD1 (5 bases). Looked up from germline, CDR1 is MDHEN and CDR2 is SYDVKM. Trimming pared 10 bases from V and 6 bases from J, leaving 19 bases between. The CDR3 spans 14 residues.

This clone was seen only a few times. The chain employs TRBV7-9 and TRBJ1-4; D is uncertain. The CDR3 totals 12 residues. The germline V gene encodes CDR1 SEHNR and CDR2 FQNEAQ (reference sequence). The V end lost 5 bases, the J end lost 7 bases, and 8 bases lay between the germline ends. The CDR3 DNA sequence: TGTGCCAGCAGCCGGACCTCTGAAAAACTGTTTTTT. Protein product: CASSRTSEKLFF.

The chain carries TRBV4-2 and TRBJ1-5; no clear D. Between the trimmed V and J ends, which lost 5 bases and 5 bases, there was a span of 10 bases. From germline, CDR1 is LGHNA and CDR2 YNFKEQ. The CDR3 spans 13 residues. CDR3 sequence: CASSVQTDQPQHF. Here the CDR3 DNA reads TGTGCCAGCAGCGTCCAGACCGATCAGCCCCAGCATTTT.

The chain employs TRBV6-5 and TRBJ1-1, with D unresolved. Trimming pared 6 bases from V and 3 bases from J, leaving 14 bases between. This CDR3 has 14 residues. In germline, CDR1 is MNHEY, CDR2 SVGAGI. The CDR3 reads CASSPPGRHTEAFF. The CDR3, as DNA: TGTGCCAGCAGCCCCCCCGGCAGACACACTGAAGCTTTCTTT.

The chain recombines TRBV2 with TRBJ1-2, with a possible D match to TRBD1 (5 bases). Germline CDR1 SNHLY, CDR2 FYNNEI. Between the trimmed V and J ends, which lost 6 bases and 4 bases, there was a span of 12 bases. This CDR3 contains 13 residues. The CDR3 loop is CASSITGVYGYTF. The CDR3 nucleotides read TGTGCCAGCAGCATTACAGGCGTCTATGGCTACACCTTC.

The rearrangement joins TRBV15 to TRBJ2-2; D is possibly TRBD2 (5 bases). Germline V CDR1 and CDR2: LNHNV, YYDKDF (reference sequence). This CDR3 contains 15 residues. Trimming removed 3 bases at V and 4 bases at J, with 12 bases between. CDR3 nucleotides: TGTGCCACCAGCAGGGATACCGCGGGCACCGGGGAGCTGTTTTTT. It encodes CATSRDTAGTGELFF.

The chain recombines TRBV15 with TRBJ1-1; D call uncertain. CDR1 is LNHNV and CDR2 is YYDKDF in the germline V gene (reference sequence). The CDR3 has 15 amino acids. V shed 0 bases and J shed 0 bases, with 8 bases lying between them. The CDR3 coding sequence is TGTGCCACCAGCAGAGAAGGTCTAATGAACACTGAAGCTTTCTTT. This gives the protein CATSREGLMNTEAFF.

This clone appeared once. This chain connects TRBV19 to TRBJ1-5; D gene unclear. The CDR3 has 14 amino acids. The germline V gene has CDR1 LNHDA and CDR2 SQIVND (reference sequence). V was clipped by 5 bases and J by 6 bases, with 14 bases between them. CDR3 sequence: CASSSQKGSQPQHF. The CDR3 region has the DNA TGTGCCAGTAGTTCCCAGAAGGGAAGTCAGCCCCAGCATTTT.